Listed below are T cell receptor beta chains from one sample, sequenced in a study of Ad26.COV2.S vaccination and SARS-CoV-2 variants. Sequenced by immunoSEQ multiplex PCR; TCRdb stores in-frame clones only, minus some. This repertoire shows roughly 400,000 clones, around 91% found once; its top ten account for approximately 1.9%. The sequenced sample was peripheral blood, obtained in a trial of Ad26.COV2.S vaccine versus placebo. The receptors here all came from a person aged 18 to 65 who received the Ad26.COV2.S COVID-19 vaccine or a placebo. CDR3s leave out the opening cysteine and the closing phenylalanine or tryptophan. Each record gives: CDR3 length, V gene, J gene, CDR3 protein.

len: 12; v_gene: TRBV25-1; j_gene: TRBJ2-3; CDR3aa: ASSTAGGPDTQY
len: 11; v_gene: TRBV3-1/TRBV3-2; j_gene: TRBJ1-2; CDR3aa: ASSQGQGGGYT
len: 14; v_gene: TRBV5-4; j_gene: TRBJ2-1; CDR3aa: ASSLAASGRYGEQF
len: 15; v_gene: TRBV7-9; j_gene: TRBJ2-5; CDR3aa: ASSLLGLAALQETQY
len: 11; v_gene: TRBV7-8; j_gene: TRBJ2-6; CDR3aa: ASSWAGANVLT
len: 12; v_gene: TRBV5-5; j_gene: TRBJ2-3; CDR3aa: ASSSDGWGDTQY
len: 14; v_gene: TRBV7-2; j_gene: TRBJ2-7; CDR3aa: ASSLGLAGDVYEQY
len: 15; v_gene: TRBV28; j_gene: TRBJ1-4; CDR3aa: ASKGDRAAPGPEKLF
len: 11; v_gene: TRBV9; j_gene: TRBJ1-2; CDR3aa: ASSLGTDYGYT
len: 14; v_gene: TRBV11-2; j_gene: TRBJ2-7; CDR3aa: ASSLAAGVAPYEQY
len: 12; v_gene: TRBV7-2; j_gene: TRBJ2-7; CDR3aa: ASSPLIGPYEQY
len: 12; v_gene: TRBV18; j_gene: TRBJ2-7; CDR3aa: ASSPLPESAEQY
len: 9; v_gene: TRBV30; j_gene: TRBJ2-5; CDR3aa: AWSVAGSQY
len: 11; v_gene: TRBV5-1; j_gene: TRBJ2-3; CDR3aa: ASSLDRPDTQY
len: 11; v_gene: TRBV30; j_gene: TRBJ2-5; CDR3aa: AWSVGVEETQY
len: 13; v_gene: TRBV28; j_gene: TRBJ1-1; CDR3aa: ASSLPGGVGTEAF
len: 12; v_gene: TRBV9; j_gene: TRBJ2-1; CDR3aa: ASSDTQGGNEQF
len: 14; v_gene: TRBV19; j_gene: TRBJ2-2; CDR3aa: ASQRLAGVSSGELF
len: 16; v_gene: TRBV4-1; j_gene: TRBJ2-6; CDR3aa: ASSLRQGPSSGANVLT
len: 11; v_gene: TRBV2; j_gene: TRBJ2-3; CDR3aa: ASSRGTGDTQY
len: 9; v_gene: TRBV2; j_gene: TRBJ2-1; CDR3aa: ASMTYNEQF
len: 13; v_gene: TRBV5-1; j_gene: TRBJ2-1; CDR3aa: ASSTGLAGADEQF
len: 12; v_gene: TRBV5-1; j_gene: TRBJ1-6; CDR3aa: ASSLGQGNSPLH
len: 12; v_gene: TRBV6-1; j_gene: TRBJ2-4; CDR3aa: ASSERTAKNIQY
len: 15; v_gene: TRBV4-2; j_gene: TRBJ2-1; CDR3aa: ASSQEAGPSSYNEQF
len: 13; v_gene: TRBV2; j_gene: TRBJ1-2; CDR3aa: ASSEGTGGNYGYT
len: 12; v_gene: TRBV6-1; j_gene: TRBJ2-1; CDR3aa: ASSELAGGNEQF
len: 12; v_gene: TRBV9; j_gene: TRBJ1-2; CDR3aa: ASSQGAEFYGYT